The sequence of this T cell receptor beta chain was determined in a study of blood T cell repertoires in COVID-19. At the level of the study: Both acute and convalescent COVID-19 samples were obtained from the United States, Italy and Spain. T cells, B-cell-depleted T cells, or PBMCs provided the cDNA or gDNA that served as material.

Seattle-derived patients entered the study during active infection and were followed longitudinally. Germline lookup yields CDR1 SGHRS and CDR2 YFSETQ. V gave up 3 bases and J gave up 1 base, with 13 bases separating them. The CDR3 loop spans 15 amino acids. Under the authors' procedure: Amplification from reference gene primers served as the basis for estimated nucleated cell counts. Assay used: immunoSEQ multiplex PCR; TCRdb lists only in-frame clones, some missing. V and J calls plus clone size are reproduced from that table; the DNA served to infer D and trimming. This sample has roughly 180,000 clones, with approximately 84% found just once.

What was sequenced was peripheral blood. The V gene is TRBV5-1, the J gene TRBJ1-1; no clear D. This receptor was identified in a woman aged 45-65 years with COVID-19, enrolled during active disease. CDR3 nucleotides: TGCGCCAGCAGCTCAACTGGACGGGAGAACACTGAAGCTTTCTTT. Its protein is CASSSTGRENTEAFF.